This TCR beta chain was documented in a study of preoperative IRX-2 immunotherapy in early breast cancer. Stated treatment: preoperative locoregional IRX-2 cytokine immunotherapy. Preoperative locoregional IRX-2 cytokine immunotherapy was tested in the phase Ib source study. Deletions cut 8 bases from V and 0 bases from J, with 14 bases between. The CDR3 is made up of 15 amino acids. In germline, CDR1 is MNHNY, CDR2 SVGAGI (reference sequence). This table comes from immunoSEQ multiplex PCR, and its TCRdb copy is limited to in-frame clones, with some not included. This table has 30,000 to 35,000 clones, about 95% appearing once.

V gene TRBV6-6 combines with J gene TRBJ1-5, with D unclear. This sequence originates from a human donor with breast cancer. The sample was gathered from a patient treated with IRX-2 immunotherapy. The CDR3 is CASRFGDDSNQPQHF. CDR3 DNA sequence: TGTGCCAGCCGGTTCGGAGATGATAGCAATCAGCCCCAGCATTTT.